This is a list of T cell receptor beta chains from one sample in a study of T cell responses to AZD1222 COVID-19 vaccine. Using immunoSEQ multiplex PCR, the repertoire was profiled, and TCRdb retains in-frame clones only, with some absent. Here the sample spans approximately 130,000 clones, 80% to 95% being singletons. The specimen comprised peripheral blood, sampled 28 days after the second AZD1222 dose. The receptors were sampled from an adult who received the AZD1222 COVID-19 vaccine. Both conserved end residues are part of each CDR3. D genes are given only for firm matches. Rows give clone size only sometimes, using once, few, many, or a class for an expanded clone.

v_gene	abundance	j_gene	d_gene	CDR3aa	CDR3nt
TRBV11-3	.	TRBJ1-4	TRBD1	CASSFTGQGSEKLFF	TGTGCCAGCAGCTTTACGGGACAGGGAAGTGAAAAACTGTTTTTT
TRBV19	.	TRBJ2-1	TRBD2	CASSKVAGFYNEQFF	TGTGCCAGTAGTAAGGTAGCGGGGTTCTACAATGAGCAGTTCTTC
TRBV30	once	TRBJ2-5	TRBD2	CAWGRGVETQYF	TGTGCCTGGGGGCGGGGGGTTGAGACCCAGTACTTC
TRBV7-2	.	TRBJ2-5	TRBD1	CASSLAAQGAFLDQYF	TGTGCCAGCAGCTTAGCGGCACAGGGGGCTTTTTTAGACCAGTACTTC
TRBV9	.	TRBJ1-2	.	CASSVEIDITNYGYTF	TGTGCCAGCAGCGTAGAGATAGACATAACTAACTATGGCTACACCTTC
TRBV3-1/TRBV3-2	.	TRBJ2-1	.	CASSQAIHEQFF	TGTGCCAGCAGCCAGGCTATCCATGAGCAGTTCTTC
TRBV24-1	.	TRBJ2-1	TRBD2	CATKGQGTSGSQDEQFF	TGTGCCACCAAGGGACAGGGGACTAGCGGGAGTCAGGATGAGCAGTTCTTC
TRBV7-2	.	TRBJ1-3	.	CASSLGRNSGNTIYF	TGTGCCAGCAGCTTAGGGCGCAACTCTGGAAACACCATATATTTT
TRBV7-9	once	TRBJ2-1	TRBD1	CASSLRQGKFF	TGTGCCAGCAGCTTAAGACAGGGAAAGTTCTTC
TRBV18	.	TRBJ2-3	.	CASSPGGSLTDTQYF	TGTGCCAGCTCACCAGGAGGCAGCCTCACAGATACGCAGTATTTT
TRBV7-3	.	TRBJ2-2	.	CASSSDRSGELFF	TGTGCCAGCAGCTCCGACAGGTCAGGGGAGCTGTTTTTT
TRBV6-2/TRBV6-3	.	TRBJ2-5	.	CASSGRGTQYF	TGTGCCAGCAGCGGTCGGGGGACCCAGTACTTC
TRBV7-3	.	TRBJ1-2	TRBD1	CASSKTGDGGYTF	TGTGCCAGCAGCAAAACAGGGGATGGAGGCTACACCTTC
TRBV25-1	once	TRBJ1-2	.	CASSVATGPHSGYTF	TGTGCCAGCAGTGTCGCGACAGGTCCCCATTCTGGCTACACCTTC
TRBV10-3	.	TRBJ1-1	.	CAISESRPNTEAFF	TGTGCCATCAGTGAGTCCAGGCCGAACACTGAAGCTTTCTTT
TRBV4-3	.	TRBJ2-7	TRBD1	CASSAGTGVKNEQYF	TGCGCCAGCAGTGCCGGGACAGGGGTCAAGAACGAGCAGTACTTC
TRBV4-3	.	TRBJ1-2	.	CASSQDRLGKEGYTF	TGCGCCAGCAGCCAAGACCGCCTTGGAAAGGAGGGCTACACCTTC
TRBV4-3	.	TRBJ1-2	.	CASSRLKADGYGYTF	TGCGCCAGCAGCCGATTAAAAGCCGACGGGTATGGCTACACCTTC
TRBV7-6	.	TRBJ2-1	.	CASSPGRAPGPGEQFF	TGTGCCAGCAGCCCGGGGCGGGCCCCAGGGCCCGGTGAGCAGTTCTTC
TRBV29-1	.	TRBJ2-2	.	CSVVSRLQNTGELFF	TGCAGCGTTGTTTCCCGACTACAAAACACCGGGGAGCTGTTTTTT
TRBV10-3	.	TRBJ1-5	.	CAISRGTGNSNQPQHF	TGTGCCATCAGTCGGGGTACAGGAAATAGCAATCAGCCCCAGCATTTT
TRBV7-8	.	TRBJ1-5	.	CASSPRQDQPQHF	TGTGCCAGCAGCCCCCGACAGGATCAGCCCCAGCATTTT
TRBV24-1	.	TRBJ2-2	.	CATSDPGSGTGELFF	TGTGCCACCAGTGACCCAGGGTCGGGGACCGGGGAGCTGTTTTTT
TRBV2	.	TRBJ1-3	.	CASILDQGLYTIYF	TGTGCCAGCATCTTAGATCAGGGGTTATACACCATATATTTT
TRBV10-3	.	TRBJ1-4	TRBD1	CAISERIGTGDEKLFF	TGTGCCATCAGTGAGAGGATTGGGACAGGGGATGAAAAACTGTTTTTT
TRBV12-3/TRBV12-4	.	TRBJ1-2	TRBD1	CASSQTGDGGYTF	TGTGCCAGCAGTCAAACAGGGGATGGAGGCTACACCTTC
TRBV29-1	.	TRBJ2-3	TRBD2	CSVEASGRESDTQYF	TGCAGCGTTGAGGCTAGCGGGAGGGAGTCAGATACGCAGTATTTT
TRBV10-3	.	TRBJ1-5	.	CAISRGSSNQPQHF	TGTGCCATCTCGCGGGGGAGCAGCAATCAGCCCCAGCATTTT
TRBV20-1	.	TRBJ2-7	.	CSASRYEQYF	TGCAGTGCTAGCCGATACGAGCAGTACTTC
TRBV4-3	.	TRBJ2-1	TRBD2	CASSQTSEWGSYNEQFF	TGCGCCAGCAGCCAAACTAGCGAGTGGGGCTCCTACAATGAGCAGTTCTTC
TRBV7-2	.	TRBJ1-1	.	CASSLEGETEAFF	TGTGCCAGCAGCTTAGAGGGAGAAACTGAAGCTTTCTTT